This entry is about one T cell receptor beta chain. The antigen remains undetermined. The CDR3 is 15 residues long. V was cut by 5 bases and J by 0 bases, with 12 bases left in between. The germline V gene has CDR1 LNHDA and CDR2 SQIVND (reference sequence). TCRdb fed the reads into MiXCR, producing one record per CDR3 protein. The sample contains approximately 990,000 distinct CDR3 sequences, around 29% of which appear only once. The sample comes from a study of T cell repertoires in cytomegalovirus infection. The sequence derives from a human donor in good health (CMV status not recorded). Some clones in this sample may be carry-over from other donors' samples. The starting material was cultured CD8+ T cells from PBMCs, obtained from culture after CMV antigen stimulation. The chain uses TRBV19 and TRBJ2-3; D gene unclear. DNA for the CDR3: TGTGCCAGTAGTGTGGCCCCGGCTAGCACAGATACGCAGTATTTT. This gives the protein CASSVAPASTDTQYF.